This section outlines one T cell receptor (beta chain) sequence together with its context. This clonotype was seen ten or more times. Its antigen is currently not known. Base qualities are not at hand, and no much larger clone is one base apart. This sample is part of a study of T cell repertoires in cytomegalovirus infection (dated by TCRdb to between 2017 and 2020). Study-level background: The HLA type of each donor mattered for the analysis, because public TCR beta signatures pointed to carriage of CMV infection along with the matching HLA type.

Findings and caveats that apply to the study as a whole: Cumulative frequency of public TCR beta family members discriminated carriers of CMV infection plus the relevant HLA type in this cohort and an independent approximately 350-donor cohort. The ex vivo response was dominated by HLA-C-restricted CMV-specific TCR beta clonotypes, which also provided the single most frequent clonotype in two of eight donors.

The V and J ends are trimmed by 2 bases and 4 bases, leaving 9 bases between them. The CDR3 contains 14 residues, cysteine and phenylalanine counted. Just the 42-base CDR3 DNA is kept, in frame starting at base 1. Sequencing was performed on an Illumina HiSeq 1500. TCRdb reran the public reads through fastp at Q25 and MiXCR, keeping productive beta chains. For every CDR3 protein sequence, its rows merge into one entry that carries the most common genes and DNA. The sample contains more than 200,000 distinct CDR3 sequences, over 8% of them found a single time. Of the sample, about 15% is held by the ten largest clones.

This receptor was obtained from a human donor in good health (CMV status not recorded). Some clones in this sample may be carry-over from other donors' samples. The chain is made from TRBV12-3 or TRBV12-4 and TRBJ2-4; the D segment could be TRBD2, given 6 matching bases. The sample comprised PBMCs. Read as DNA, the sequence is TGTGCCAGCAGTTTAACAGGAGGGAAAAACATTCAGTACTTC. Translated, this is CASSLTGGKNIQYF.